This T cell receptor (beta chain) was captured in a study of OX40 agonist ivuxolimab in advanced cancers. Study context: A male proportion of 70% to 90% was recorded, with mean age approximately 56 years and range roughly 20 to 90.

Sequencing used immunoSEQ multiplex PCR; TCRdb keeps in-frame clones, though not all of them. This sample has about 80,000 clones, with roughly 94% found just once. Points from the study as a whole: There were, on average, more expanded clones in CD8+ T cells than in CD4+.

As to this clone: Antigen specificity is unknown.

The CDR3 loop spans 12 amino acids. The V and J genes are TRBV21-1 and TRBJ1-4. TRBV21-1 is an annotated pseudogene. The receptor comes from an adult with an advanced solid tumor such as melanoma, head and neck, liver or kidney cancer. The material was CD4+ or CD8+ T cells sorted from blood, obtained in a trial of the OX40 agonist ivuxolimab. The CDR3 region is CASSKGSGKLFF. CDR3 DNA: TGTGCCAGCAGCAAGGGAAGTGGAAAACTGTTTTTT.